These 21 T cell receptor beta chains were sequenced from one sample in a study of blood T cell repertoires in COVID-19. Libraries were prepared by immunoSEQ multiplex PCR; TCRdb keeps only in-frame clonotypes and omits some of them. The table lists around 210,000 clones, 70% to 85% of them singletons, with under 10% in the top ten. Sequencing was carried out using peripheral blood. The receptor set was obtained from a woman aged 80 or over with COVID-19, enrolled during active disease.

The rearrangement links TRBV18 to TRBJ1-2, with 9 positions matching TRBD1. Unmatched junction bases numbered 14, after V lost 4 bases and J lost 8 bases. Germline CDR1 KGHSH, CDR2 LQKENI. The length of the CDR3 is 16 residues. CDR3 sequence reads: CASSRANTGTGIGYTF. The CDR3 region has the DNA TGTGCCAGCTCACGCGCCAACACCGGGACAGGGATAGGCTACACCTTC.

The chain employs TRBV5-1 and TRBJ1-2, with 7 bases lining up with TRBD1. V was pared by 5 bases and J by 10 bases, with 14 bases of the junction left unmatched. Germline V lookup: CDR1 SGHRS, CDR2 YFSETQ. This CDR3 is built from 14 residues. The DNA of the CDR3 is TGCGCCAGCAGTTCCCACAGGGGCACGGTCGTCTACACCTTC. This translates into CASSSHRGTVVYTF.

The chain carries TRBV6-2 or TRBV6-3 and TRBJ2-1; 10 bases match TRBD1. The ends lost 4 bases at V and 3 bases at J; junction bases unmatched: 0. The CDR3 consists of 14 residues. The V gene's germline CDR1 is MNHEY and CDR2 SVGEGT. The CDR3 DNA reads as TGTGCCAGCAGTTGGGACAGGGGCTACAATGAGCAGTTCTTC. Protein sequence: CASSWDRGYNEQFF.

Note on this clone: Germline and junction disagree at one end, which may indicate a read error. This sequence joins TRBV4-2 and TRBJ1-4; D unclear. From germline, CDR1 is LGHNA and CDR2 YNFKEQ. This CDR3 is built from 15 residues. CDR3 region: CASSKEEGSNEKLFF. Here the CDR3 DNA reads TGTGCCAGCAGCAAAGAAGAGGGTTCTAATGAAAAACTGTTTTTT.

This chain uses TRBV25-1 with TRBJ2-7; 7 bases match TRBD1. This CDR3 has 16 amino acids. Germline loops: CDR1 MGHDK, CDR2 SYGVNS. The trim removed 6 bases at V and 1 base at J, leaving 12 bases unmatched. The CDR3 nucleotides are TGTGCCAGCAGCGCCACTAGGGACAGCCAATCCTACGAGCAGTACTTC. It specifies CASSATRDSQSYEQYF.

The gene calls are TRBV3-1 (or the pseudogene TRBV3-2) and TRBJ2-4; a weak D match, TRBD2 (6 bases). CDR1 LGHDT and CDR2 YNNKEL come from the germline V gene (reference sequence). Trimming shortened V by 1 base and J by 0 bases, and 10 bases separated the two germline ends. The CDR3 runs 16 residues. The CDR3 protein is CASSQAAGLAKNIQYF. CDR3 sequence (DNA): TGTGCCAGCAGCCAAGCTGCGGGACTAGCCAAAAACATTCAGTACTTC.

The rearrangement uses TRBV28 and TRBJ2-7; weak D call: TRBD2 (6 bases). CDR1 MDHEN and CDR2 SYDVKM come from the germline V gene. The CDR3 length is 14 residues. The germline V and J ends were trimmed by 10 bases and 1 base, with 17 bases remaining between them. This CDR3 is CATHTSGRSYEQYF. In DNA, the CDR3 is TGTGCCACCCACACCTCTGGGAGGTCCTACGAGCAGTACTTC.

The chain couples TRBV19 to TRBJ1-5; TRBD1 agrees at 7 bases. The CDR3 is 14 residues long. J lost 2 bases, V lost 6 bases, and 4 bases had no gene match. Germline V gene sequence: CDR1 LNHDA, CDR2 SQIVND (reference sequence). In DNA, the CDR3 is TGTGCCAGTAGGACAGGGAATCGCAATCAGCCCCAGCATTTT. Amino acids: CASRTGNRNQPQHF.

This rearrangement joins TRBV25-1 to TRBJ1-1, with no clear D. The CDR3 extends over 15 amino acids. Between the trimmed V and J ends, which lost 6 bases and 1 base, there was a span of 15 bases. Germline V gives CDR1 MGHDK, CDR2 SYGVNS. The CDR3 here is CASRETGSENTEAFF. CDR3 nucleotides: TGTGCCAGCAGGGAGACGGGATCAGAGAACACTGAAGCTTTCTTT.

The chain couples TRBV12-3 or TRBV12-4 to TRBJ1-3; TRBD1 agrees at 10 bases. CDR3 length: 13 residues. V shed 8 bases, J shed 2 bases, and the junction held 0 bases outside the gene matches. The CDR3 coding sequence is TGTGCCAGCGGACAGGGGGCTGGAAACACCATATATTTT. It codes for CASGQGAGNTIYF.

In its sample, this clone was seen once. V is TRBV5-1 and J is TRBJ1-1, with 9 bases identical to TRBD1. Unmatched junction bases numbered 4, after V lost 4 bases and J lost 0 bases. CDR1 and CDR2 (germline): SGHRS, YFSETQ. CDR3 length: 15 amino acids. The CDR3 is CASSRGQGMNTEAFF. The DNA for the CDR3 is TGCGCCAGCAGCAGGGGACAGGGCATGAACACTGAAGCTTTCTTT.

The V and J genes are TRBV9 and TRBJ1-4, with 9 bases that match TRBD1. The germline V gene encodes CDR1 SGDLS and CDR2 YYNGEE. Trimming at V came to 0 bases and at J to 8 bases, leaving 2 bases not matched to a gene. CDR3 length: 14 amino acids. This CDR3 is CASSVGQGVEKLFF. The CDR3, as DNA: TGTGCCAGCAGCGTAGGACAGGGGGTAGAAAAACTGTTTTTT.

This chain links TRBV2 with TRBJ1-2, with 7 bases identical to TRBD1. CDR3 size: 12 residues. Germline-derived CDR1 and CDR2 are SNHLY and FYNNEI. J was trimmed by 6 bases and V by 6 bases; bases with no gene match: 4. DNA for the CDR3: TGTGCCAGCAGAGGGGGCGCGGATGGCTACACCTTC. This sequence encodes CASRGGADGYTF.

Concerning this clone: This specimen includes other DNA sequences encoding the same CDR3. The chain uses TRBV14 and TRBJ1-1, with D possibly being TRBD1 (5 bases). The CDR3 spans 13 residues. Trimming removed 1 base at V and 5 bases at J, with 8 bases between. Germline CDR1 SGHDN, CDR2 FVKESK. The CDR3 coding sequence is TGTGCCAGCAGCCAAGTCCCAGGGACTGAAGCTTTCTTT. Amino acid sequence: CASSQVPGTEAFF.

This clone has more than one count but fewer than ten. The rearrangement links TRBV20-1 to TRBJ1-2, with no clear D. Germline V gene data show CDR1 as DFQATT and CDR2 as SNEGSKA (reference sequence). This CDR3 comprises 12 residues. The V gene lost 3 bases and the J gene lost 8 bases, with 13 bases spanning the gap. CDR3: CSASLPGGGYTF. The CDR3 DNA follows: TGCAGTGCTAGTCTACCGGGAGGGGGCTACACCTTC.

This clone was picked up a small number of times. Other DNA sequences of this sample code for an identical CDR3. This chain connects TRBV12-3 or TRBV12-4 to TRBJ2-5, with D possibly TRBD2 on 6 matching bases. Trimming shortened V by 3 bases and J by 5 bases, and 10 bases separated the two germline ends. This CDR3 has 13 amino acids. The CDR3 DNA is TGTGCCAGCAGTTTGGGGGGTGGGGAGACCCAGTACTTC. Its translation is CASSLGGGETQYF.

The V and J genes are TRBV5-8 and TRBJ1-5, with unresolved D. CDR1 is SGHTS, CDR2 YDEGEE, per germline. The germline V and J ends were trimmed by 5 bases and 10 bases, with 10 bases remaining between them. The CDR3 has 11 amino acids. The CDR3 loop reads CASRTEDPQHF. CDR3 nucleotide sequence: TGTGCCAGCAGAACTGAGGATCCCCAGCATTTT.

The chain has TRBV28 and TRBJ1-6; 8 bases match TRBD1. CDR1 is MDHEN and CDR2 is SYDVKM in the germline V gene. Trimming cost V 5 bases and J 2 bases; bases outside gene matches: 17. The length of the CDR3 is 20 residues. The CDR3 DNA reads TGTGCCAGCAGTATTACCCCCAACAGCAGACAGGGGCCCTATAATTCACCCCTCCACTTT. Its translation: CASSITPNSRQGPYNSPLHF.

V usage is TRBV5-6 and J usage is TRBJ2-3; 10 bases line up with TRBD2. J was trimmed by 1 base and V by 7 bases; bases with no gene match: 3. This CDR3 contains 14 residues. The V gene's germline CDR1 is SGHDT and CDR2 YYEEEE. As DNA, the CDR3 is TGTGCCAGCGATAGCGGGGGGCGCACAGATACGCAGTATTTT. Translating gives CASDSGGRTDTQYF.

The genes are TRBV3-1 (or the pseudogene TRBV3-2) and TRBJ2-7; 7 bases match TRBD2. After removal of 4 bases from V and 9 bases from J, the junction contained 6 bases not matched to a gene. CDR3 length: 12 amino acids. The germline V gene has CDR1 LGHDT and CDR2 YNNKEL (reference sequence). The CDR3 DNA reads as TGTGCCAGCAGCCTAGGGGAGGGCTGGCAGTACTTC. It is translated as CASSLGEGWQYF.

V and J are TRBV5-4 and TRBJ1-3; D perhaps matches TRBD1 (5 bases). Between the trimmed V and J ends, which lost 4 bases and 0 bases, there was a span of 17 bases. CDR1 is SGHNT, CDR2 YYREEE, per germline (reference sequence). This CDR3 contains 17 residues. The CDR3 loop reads CASSTQTAPFSGNTIYF. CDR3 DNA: TGTGCCAGCAGCACCCAGACAGCGCCCTTCTCTGGAAACACCATATATTTT.